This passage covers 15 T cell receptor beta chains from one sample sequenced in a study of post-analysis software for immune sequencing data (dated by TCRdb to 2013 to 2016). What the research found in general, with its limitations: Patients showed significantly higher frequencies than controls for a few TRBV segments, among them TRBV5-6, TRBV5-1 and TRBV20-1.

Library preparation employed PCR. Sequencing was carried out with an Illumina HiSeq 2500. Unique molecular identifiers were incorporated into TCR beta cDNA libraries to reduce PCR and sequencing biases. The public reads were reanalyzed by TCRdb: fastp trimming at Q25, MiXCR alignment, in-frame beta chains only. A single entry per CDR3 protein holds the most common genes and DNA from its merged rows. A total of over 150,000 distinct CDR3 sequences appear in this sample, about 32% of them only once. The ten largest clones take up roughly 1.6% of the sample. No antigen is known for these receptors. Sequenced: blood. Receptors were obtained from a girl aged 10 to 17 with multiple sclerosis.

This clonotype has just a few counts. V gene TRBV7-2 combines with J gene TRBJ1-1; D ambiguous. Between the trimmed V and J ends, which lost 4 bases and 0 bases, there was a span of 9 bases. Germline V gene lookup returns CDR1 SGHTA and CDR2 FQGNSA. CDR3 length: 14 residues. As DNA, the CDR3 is TGTGCCAGCAGCTCGTCCGGGGTGAACACTGAAGCTTTCTTT. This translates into CASSSSGVNTEAFF.

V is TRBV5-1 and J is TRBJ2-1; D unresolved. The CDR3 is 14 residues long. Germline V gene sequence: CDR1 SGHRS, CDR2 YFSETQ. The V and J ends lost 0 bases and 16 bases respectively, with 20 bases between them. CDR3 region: CASSLVWQNTEAFF. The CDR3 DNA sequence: TGCGCCAGCAGCTTGGTTTGGCAGAACACTGAAGCTTTCTTC.

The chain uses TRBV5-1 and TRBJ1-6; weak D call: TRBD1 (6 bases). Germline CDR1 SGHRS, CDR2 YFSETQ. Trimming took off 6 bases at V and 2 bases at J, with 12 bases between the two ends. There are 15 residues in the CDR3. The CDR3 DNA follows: TGCGCCAGCACTGATGACAGGACCTATAATTCACCCCTCCACTTT. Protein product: CASTDDRTYNSPLHF.

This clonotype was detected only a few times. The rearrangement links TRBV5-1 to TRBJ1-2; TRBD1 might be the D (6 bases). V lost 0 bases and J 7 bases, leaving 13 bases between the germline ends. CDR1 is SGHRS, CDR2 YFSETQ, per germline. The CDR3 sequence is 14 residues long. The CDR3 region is CASSLDWGGGGYTF. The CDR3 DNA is TGCGCCAGCAGCTTGGATTGGGGGGGCGGTGGCTACACCTTC.

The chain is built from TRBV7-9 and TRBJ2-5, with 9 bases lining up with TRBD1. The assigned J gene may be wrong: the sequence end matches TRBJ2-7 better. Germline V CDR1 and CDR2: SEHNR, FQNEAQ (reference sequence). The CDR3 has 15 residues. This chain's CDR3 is CASSSTDRGDYEQYF. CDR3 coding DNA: TGTGCCAGCAGCTCAACGGACAGGGGAGACTACGAGCAGTACTTC.

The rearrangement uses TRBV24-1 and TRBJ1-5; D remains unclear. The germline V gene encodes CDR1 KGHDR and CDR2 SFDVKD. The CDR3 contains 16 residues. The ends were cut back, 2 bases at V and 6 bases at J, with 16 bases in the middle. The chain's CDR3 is CATSDYNDLKGQPQHF. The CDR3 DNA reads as TGTGCCACCAGTGATTATAACGACCTCAAGGGTCAGCCCCAGCATTTT.

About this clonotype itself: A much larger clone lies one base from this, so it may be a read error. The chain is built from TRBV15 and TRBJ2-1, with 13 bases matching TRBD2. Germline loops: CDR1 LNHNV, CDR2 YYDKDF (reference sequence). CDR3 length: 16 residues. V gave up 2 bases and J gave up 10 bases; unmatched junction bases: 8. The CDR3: CATSRLGLAGAHEQFF. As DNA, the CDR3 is TGTGCCACCAGCAGACTCGGACTAGCGGGAGCCCACGAGCAGTTCTTC.

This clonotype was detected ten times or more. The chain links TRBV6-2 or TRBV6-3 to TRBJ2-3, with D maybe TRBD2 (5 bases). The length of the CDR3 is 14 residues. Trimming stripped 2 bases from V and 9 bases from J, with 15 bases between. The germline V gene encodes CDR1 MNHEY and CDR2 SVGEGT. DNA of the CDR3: TGTGCCAGCAGTTACGCAAATACCTGGGAGACGCAGTATTTT. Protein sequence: CASSYANTWETQYF.

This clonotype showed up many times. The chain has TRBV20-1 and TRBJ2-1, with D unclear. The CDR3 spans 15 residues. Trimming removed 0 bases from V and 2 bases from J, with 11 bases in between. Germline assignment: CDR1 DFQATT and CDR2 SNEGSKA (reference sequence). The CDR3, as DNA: TGCAGTGCTAGAGATCCAAGGGCGACCTACAATGAGCAGTTCTTC. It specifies CSARDPRATYNEQFF.

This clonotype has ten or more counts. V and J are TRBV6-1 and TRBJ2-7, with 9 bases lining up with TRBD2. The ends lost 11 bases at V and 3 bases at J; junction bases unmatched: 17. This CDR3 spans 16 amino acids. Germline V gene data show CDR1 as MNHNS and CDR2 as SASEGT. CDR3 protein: CAGRPSGISRFYEQYF. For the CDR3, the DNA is TGTGCCGGACGTCCTAGCGGGATCTCTCGATTCTACGAGCAGTACTTC.

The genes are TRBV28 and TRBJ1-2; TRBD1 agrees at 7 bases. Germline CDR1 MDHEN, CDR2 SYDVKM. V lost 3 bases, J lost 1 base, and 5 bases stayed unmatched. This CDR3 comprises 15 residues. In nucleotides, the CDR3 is TGTGCCAGCAGTTTGGGACAGATACTTAACTATGGCTACACCTTC. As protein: CASSLGQILNYGYTF.

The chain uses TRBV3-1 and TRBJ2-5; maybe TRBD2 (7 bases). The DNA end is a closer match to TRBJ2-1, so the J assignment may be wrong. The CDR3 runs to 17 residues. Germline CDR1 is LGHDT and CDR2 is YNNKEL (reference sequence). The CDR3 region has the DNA TGTGCCAGCAGCCAAGATTCCAGCGCAGCGGGACAAGAGACCCAGTTCTTC. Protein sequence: CASSQDSSAAGQETQFF.

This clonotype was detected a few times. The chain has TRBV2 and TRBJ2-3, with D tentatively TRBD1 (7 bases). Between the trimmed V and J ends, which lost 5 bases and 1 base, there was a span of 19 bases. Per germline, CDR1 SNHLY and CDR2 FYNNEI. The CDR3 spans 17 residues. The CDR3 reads CASSRDRRGKGTDTQYF. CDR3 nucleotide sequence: TGTGCCAGCAGTAGGGACAGACGGGGGAAGGGCACAGATACGCAGTATTTT.

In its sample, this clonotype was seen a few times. The DNA of the CDR3 is TGTGCCATCAGGGACGGAACCTACGAGCAGTACTTC. Translating gives CAIRDGTYEQYF. The V call is TRBV28, the J call TRBJ2-7, with D possibly called TRBD1 or TRBD2 (5 bases each). Trimming removed 10 bases at V and 2 bases at J, with 12 bases between. This CDR3 has 12 amino acids. The germline V gene has CDR1 MDHEN and CDR2 SYDVKM.

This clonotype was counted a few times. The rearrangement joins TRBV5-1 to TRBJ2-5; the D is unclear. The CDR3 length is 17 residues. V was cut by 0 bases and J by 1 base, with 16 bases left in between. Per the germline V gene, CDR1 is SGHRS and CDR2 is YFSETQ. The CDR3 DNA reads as TGCGCCAGCAGCTTGGTAGGGCTATCTCGGGCCCAAGAGACCCAGTACTTC. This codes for CASSLVGLSRAQETQYF.